What follows describes a single T cell receptor (beta chain). Antigen specificity is unknown. Other DNA sequences in this specimen translate into the identical CDR3. Positive CCR7 selection of CD45RO-negative cells yielded the naive CD8 cells, and terminally differentiated effector memory CD45RA+ cells were excluded. The assay was immunoSEQ multiplex PCR, and TCRdb's table has in-frame clones only and misses some. The sample contains some 2.1 million clones, roughly 94% of which appear only once. The sample comes from a study of shared clonotypes between healthy human individuals. Whole-study results and caveats: Of the naive CD4 clonotypes, approximately 5% were shared across a handful of donors.

This CDR3 contains 15 residues. V lost 1 base to trimming and J lost 2 bases; unmatched junction nucleotides: 4. The germline gives CDR1 SGHRS, CDR2 YFSETQ. Sequencing was performed on naive CD8+ T cells sorted from blood. The chain has TRBV5-1 and TRBJ2-7; 9 bases line up with TRBD1. This receptor was obtained from a man aged 18 to 30 in good health. The DNA for the CDR3 is TGCGCCAGCAGCTTGACGGGACAGGGCACCTACGAGCAGTACTTC. This gives the protein CASSLTGQGTYEQYF.